Shown below are 23 T cell receptor beta chains from a single sample sequenced in a study of regulatory T cells in long-lasting Graves disease (dated by TCRdb to about 2021). Library prep was done by multiplex PCR. TCRdb lists the instrument as Illumina HiSeq 4000. iRepertoire HTBI primers and Arm-PCR amplification of CDR3 regions were used to construct TCR beta libraries. TCRdb's own reprocessing of the public reads used fastp at Q25 and MiXCR and kept productive beta chains. Merged by CDR3 protein, the rows form single entries marked with the most common genes and DNA. Across this sample there are fewer than 600,000 distinct CDR3 sequences, with less than 25% seen only once. Around 12% of the sample rests with the top ten. The time point label on this specimen signifies: persistent/refractory GD, antithyroid drugs over 5 years with positive TRAb. For both TCR sequencing and RNA sequencing, RNA was extracted from PBMCs in TRIzol.

The sample here was peripheral blood mononuclear cells (PBMCs), taken when the disease was refractory, from a patient treated with antithyroid drugs. The source of these receptors is a female donor with Graves disease.

This clonotype was counted a few times. The chain couples TRBV6-9 to TRBJ1-5, with D tentatively TRBD1 (6 bases). Trimming stripped 3 bases from V and 6 bases from J, with 12 bases between. CDR3 size: 14 residues. CDR1 and CDR2 (germline): MNHGY, SVAAGI. The CDR3 sequence is CASSYRGLGQPQHF. CDR3 DNA sequence: TGTGCCAGCAGTTACCGGGGGCTCGGTCAGCCCCAGCATTTT.

V and J are TRBV5-1 and TRBJ2-1; maybe TRBD1 (5 bases). Germline V gene sequence: CDR1 SGHRS, CDR2 YFSETQ. Trimming shortened V by 4 bases and J by 5 bases, and 22 bases separated the two germline ends. The CDR3 is 17 amino acids. The CDR3 loop is CASSVGHISFAHNEQFF. DNA for the CDR3: TGCGCCAGCAGCGTCGGACACATCTCCTTCGCCCACAATGAGCAGTTCTTC.

The chain employs TRBV25-1 and TRBJ1-4; 8 bases agree with TRBD1. The germline V gene encodes CDR1 MGHDK and CDR2 SYGVNS. This CDR3 is 15 amino acids long. Trimming cost V 5 bases and J 8 bases; bases outside gene matches: 10. The CDR3: CASSRQGAAGEKLFF. The CDR3 nucleotides read TGTGCCAGCAGTCGTCAGGGGGCGGCAGGAGAAAAACTGTTTTTT.

This clonotype was found a few times. The chain joins TRBV6-1 to TRBJ2-2, with 10 bases lining up with TRBD2. The germline V gene has CDR1 MNHNS and CDR2 SASEGT. The CDR3 consists of 15 residues. J gave up 6 bases and V 6 bases, and 7 bases lay outside the gene matches. The DNA of the CDR3 is TGTGCCAGCAGATCTTGGCTAGCGGGGGCCGGGGAGCTGTTTTTT. It is translated as CASRSWLAGAGELFF.

This clonotype was found many times. The chain recombines TRBV28 with TRBJ1-4; D is uncertain. The CDR3 is 12 residues long. CDR1 is MDHEN and CDR2 is SYDVKM in the germline V gene. Trimming cost V 4 bases and J 2 bases, with 2 bases left between them. Here the CDR3 reads CASSSTNEKLFF. For the CDR3, the DNA is TGTGCCAGCAGTTCCACTAATGAAAAACTGTTTTTT. Variable domain in full (rest from reference TRBV28 and TRBJ1-4): DVKVTQSSRYLVKRTGEKVFLECVQDMDHENMFWYRQDPGLGLRLIYFSYDVKMKEKGDIPEGYSVSREKKERFSLILESASTNQTSMYLCASSSTNEKLFFGSGTQLSVL.

This clonotype was seen many times. The chain has TRBV28 and TRBJ2-5, with D maybe TRBD2 (6 bases). The CDR3 is 14 amino acids. Germline CDR1 reads MDHEN; CDR2 reads SYDVKM. Trimming left V 5 bases short and J 4 bases short, with 14 bases between. The CDR3 sequence: CASSPPQGLETQYF. CDR3 nucleotide sequence: TGTGCCAGCAGTCCCCCCCAGGGACTAGAGACCCAGTACTTC.

This clonotype was seen many times. The chain combines TRBV6-1 with TRBJ1-6, with D possibly TRBD1 on 5 matching bases. Germline V lookup: CDR1 MNHNS, CDR2 SASEGT. The CDR3 length is 17 residues. V was cut by 6 bases and J by 7 bases, with 22 bases left in between. For the CDR3, the DNA is TGTGCCAGCAGCCGTTTAACGCCAATCAGGGAGAATTCACCCCTCCACTTT. This encodes CASSRLTPIRENSPLHF.

The chain is built from TRBV4-3 and TRBJ2-7, with a tentative D call TRBD1 (5 bases). From germline, CDR1 is LGHNA and CDR2 YSLEER. Trimming shortened V by 1 base and J by 0 bases, and 13 bases separated the two germline ends. The CDR3 is made up of 16 amino acids. The DNA of the CDR3 is TGCGCCAGCAGCCAAGGGATAGGGGCGGACTCCTACGAGCAGTACTTC. It translates to CASSQGIGADSYEQYF.

This clonotype has just one count. Just one base apart from a much larger clone, this may be a read error. The gene calls are TRBV11-3 and TRBJ2-2; the D call may be TRBD1 or TRBD2 (5 bases each). This CDR3 comprises 14 residues. Germline-derived CDR1 and CDR2 are SGHNT and YENEEA. CDR3 nucleotide sequence: TGTGCCAGCAGCTTTGGGGCCGTCACCGGGGAGCTGCTTTTT. It encodes CASSFGAVTGELLF.

This clonotype was picked up a small number of times. The CDR3 region is CASSLSDGQSPLHF. DNA of the CDR3: TGTGCCAGCAGCCTTTCGGACGGACAATCACCCCTCCACTTT. The rearrangement links TRBV5-6 to TRBJ1-6, with a possible D match to TRBD1 (5 bases). This CDR3 spans 14 amino acids. Germline V gene data show CDR1 as SGHDT and CDR2 as YYEEEE. With 4 bases removed from V and 10 bases from J, the gap between germline ends came to 15 bases.

This clonotype was detected many times. This sequence joins TRBV28 and TRBJ1-3; D unresolved. CDR1 and CDR2 (germline): MDHEN, SYDVKM. The CDR3 is 16 residues long. Trimming removed 1 base from V and 0 bases from J, with 10 bases in between. The CDR3 loop is CASSLLNGLSGNTIYF. CDR3 coding DNA: TGTGCCAGCAGTTTATTAAACGGCCTCTCTGGAAACACCATATATTTT.

This clonotype occurred many times. As DNA, the CDR3 is TGTGCCAGCACTGAAGACAGGGGTTCTGGGGCCAACGTCCTGACTTTC. It codes for CASTEDRGSGANVLTF. V usage is TRBV12-3 or TRBV12-4 and J usage is TRBJ2-6, with TRBD1 identical over 8 bases. The trim removed 7 bases at V and 1 base at J, leaving 6 bases unmatched. The CDR3 runs to 16 residues.

The chain employs TRBV30 and TRBJ1-6; no reliable D call. The CDR3 contains 12 residues. From germline, CDR1 is GTSNPN and CDR2 SVGIG (reference sequence). V shed 0 bases and J shed 9 bases, with 6 bases lying between them. DNA for the CDR3: TGTGCCTGGAGTGTTCTACCTTCACCCCTCCACTTT. Translation: CAWSVLPSPLHF.

This clonotype was seen ten or more times. The V call is TRBV2, the J call TRBJ2-7; tentative D call: TRBD2 (5 bases). V lost 2 bases to trimming and J lost 6 bases, with 11 bases between them. Germline V gives CDR1 SNHLY, CDR2 FYNNEI. This CDR3 contains 13 residues. CDR3 nucleotides: TGTGCCAGCAGTGAATCTGTAGGAGGCGAGCAGTACTTC. It specifies CASSESVGGEQYF.

This clonotype occurred many times. The CDR3 nucleotides are TGTGCCAGCAGTTTAGAAGGGGTTGCAGGCAATCAGCCCCAGCATTTT. This encodes CASSLEGVAGNQPQHF. V usage is TRBV12-3 or TRBV12-4 and J usage is TRBJ1-5; D is possibly TRBD1 (5 bases). The CDR3 runs 16 residues. V lost 1 base to trimming and J lost 2 bases, with 12 bases between them.

This clonotype was found many times. The chain is built from TRBV12-3 or TRBV12-4 and TRBJ1-5; tentative D call: TRBD1 (6 bases). The CDR3 is 15 residues long. V was pared by 4 bases and J by 3 bases, with 13 bases between. This CDR3 reads CASSYLGGLNQPQHF. The CDR3 DNA reads TGTGCCAGCAGTTATCTCGGGGGCCTCAATCAGCCCCAGCATTTT.

This clonotype was detected many times. This rearrangement joins TRBV11-2 to TRBJ1-1; D is unresolved. Between the trimmed V and J ends, which lost 9 bases and 11 bases, there was a span of 16 bases. This CDR3 region has 11 residues. CDR1 and CDR2 (germline): SGHAT, FQNNGV. The CDR3 here is CARIIRLWAFF. The CDR3 bases are TGTGCCAGGATAATCAGACTATGGGCTTTCTTT.

This clonotype was observed at least ten times. V usage is TRBV7-2 and J usage is TRBJ2-5; D uncertain. Germline V lookup: CDR1 SGHTA, CDR2 FQGNSA. Trimming stripped 0 bases from V and 5 bases from J, with 4 bases between. CDR3 length: 12 residues. Here the CDR3 reads CASSLAWETQYF. DNA for the CDR3: TGTGCCAGCAGCTTAGCGTGGGAGACCCAGTACTTC.

This clonotype has a handful of counts. The chain uses TRBV29-1 and TRBJ1-1; TRBD1 is a possible D gene (6 bases). Germline V lookup: CDR1 SQVTM, CDR2 ANQGSEA. There are 13 residues in the CDR3. V dropped 5 bases and J dropped 4 bases, with 14 bases sitting between them. CDR3 DNA: TGCAGCGTTTACCCGGGGGGCTTCACTGAAGCTTTCTTT. It specifies CSVYPGGFTEAFF.

The chain joins TRBV25-1 to TRBJ2-7, with 12 bases fitting TRBD2. V shed 7 bases and J 3 bases; nucleotides not matched to a gene: 4. The germline V gene encodes CDR1 MGHDK and CDR2 SYGVNS. The length of the CDR3 is 14 residues. In DNA form, the CDR3 reads TGTGCCAGCACCGGACTAGCGGGGATCTACGAGCAGTACTTC. It encodes CASTGLAGIYEQYF.

This clonotype was found many times. V is TRBV11-2 and J is TRBJ2-5; D not certain. The germline V and J ends were trimmed by 1 base and 3 bases, with 9 bases remaining between them. The CDR3 has 14 residues. Looked up from germline, CDR1 is SGHAT and CDR2 is FQNNGV. The CDR3 region is CASSLVQLKETQYF. The CDR3 bases are TGTGCCAGCAGCTTAGTACAGCTCAAAGAGACCCAGTACTTC.

This clonotype has a count of ten or more. The chain recombines TRBV7-2 with TRBJ1-6; perhaps TRBD1 as D (6 bases). The CDR3 sequence is 14 residues long. V was shortened by 5 bases and J by 7 bases, with 12 bases between the two germline ends. Germline values: CDR1 SGHTA, CDR2 FQGNSA. CDR3 amino acids: CASSPGDDNSPLHF. CDR3 nucleotide sequence: TGTGCCAGCAGCCCAGGGGACGACAATTCACCCCTCCACTTT.

This clonotype was counted a few times. This rearrangement joins TRBV9 to TRBJ1-2, with 7 nucleotides matching TRBD1. Germline V gives CDR1 SGDLS, CDR2 YYNGEE. The V segment lost 0 bases and the J segment 3 bases; nucleotides outside the gene matches: 5. The CDR3 contains 15 residues. The CDR3 DNA sequence: TGTGCCAGCAGCGTAGATCCAGGGGGTGACTATGGCTACACCTTC. This sequence encodes CASSVDPGGDYGYTF.